This T cell receptor (beta chain) was identified during a study of PD-1 blockade in classical Hodgkin lymphoma. Study-level findings and limits: Newly diagnosed patients and complete responders had comparable diversity at baseline.

The CDR3 is 14 residues long. The ends were cut back, 5 bases at V and 2 bases at J, with 13 bases in the middle. Germline-derived CDR1 and CDR2 are MNHEY and SMNVEV (reference sequence). Autologous stem cell transplantation was followed by relapse in every patient, and brentuximab vedotin exposure varied. When best responses were assessed, they were complete response, partial response or progressive disease. Turning to this clone: Antigen unknown.

Libraries were prepared by immunoSEQ multiplex PCR; TCRdb keeps only in-frame clonotypes and omits some of them. The sample contains about 41,000 clones, over 60% of which appear only once. This chain uses TRBV27 with TRBJ2-7, with D possibly being TRBD1 (6 bases). The receptor was isolated from a human donor with classical Hodgkin lymphoma. The sample was peripheral blood mononuclear cells (PBMCs), taken at baseline. CDR3 region: CASSIRDTTYEQYF. CDR3 in DNA: TGTGCCAGCAGTATCCGGGACACCACCTACGAGCAGTACTTC.